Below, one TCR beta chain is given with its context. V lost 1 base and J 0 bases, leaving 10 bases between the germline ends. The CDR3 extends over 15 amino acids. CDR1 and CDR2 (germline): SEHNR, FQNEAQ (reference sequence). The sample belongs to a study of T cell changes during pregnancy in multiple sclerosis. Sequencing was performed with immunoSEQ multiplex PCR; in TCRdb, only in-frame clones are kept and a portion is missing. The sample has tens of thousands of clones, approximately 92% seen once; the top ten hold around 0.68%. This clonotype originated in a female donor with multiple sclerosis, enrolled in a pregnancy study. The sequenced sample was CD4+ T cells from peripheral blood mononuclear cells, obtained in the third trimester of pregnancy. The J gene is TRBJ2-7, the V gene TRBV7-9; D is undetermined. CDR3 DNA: TGTGCCAGCAGCTTAGGCCCGGCGGTCTCCTACGAGCAGTACTTC. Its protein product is CASSLGPAVSYEQYF.